A single sample is the source of the 19 T cell receptor beta chains below, sequenced in a study of metastatic and nonmetastatic thyroid tumors. TCRdb reprocessed the PCR reads via MiXCR. This sample has about 92,000 clones, with around 14% found just once. No patient had received any treatment before thyroid surgery. Sequencing was done on a sample of blood. The receptors come from a female donor with papillary thyroid cancer or a benign thyroid nodule (not recorded which). Some clones in this sample may be carry-over from other donors' samples.

This clone was seen repeatedly, ten times or more. The J gene is TRBJ2-5, the V gene TRBV19; either TRBD1 or TRBD2 may fit D (5 bases each). V was pared by 3 bases and J by 5 bases, with 10 bases between. This CDR3 comprises 13 residues. The germline V gene has CDR1 LNHDA and CDR2 SQIVND (reference sequence). The CDR3 loop is CASSIIREETQYF. DNA for the CDR3: TGTGCCAGTAGTATTATCAGGGAGGAGACCCAGTACTTC.

In its sample, this clone was seen many times. This rearrangement joins TRBV2 to TRBJ2-4, with a tentative D call TRBD2 (6 bases). The CDR3 consists of 13 residues. The V and J ends lost 8 bases and 3 bases respectively, with 11 bases between them. In germline, CDR1 is SNHLY, CDR2 FYNNEI. As DNA, the CDR3 is TGTGCCAGCGGGGGGATCGGCAAAAACATTCAGTACTTC. Translation: CASGGIGKNIQYF.

This clone appeared a few times. Germline is not matched at one junction end, which may reflect a read error. Other DNA sequences in the same sample also yield this CDR3. The chain combines TRBV5-1 with TRBJ2-5, with TRBD2 as a possible D gene (7 bases). The CDR3 is 14 residues long. In germline, CDR1 is SGHRS, CDR2 YFSETQ. CDR3 in amino acids: CASSEGGFQETQYF. In DNA form, the CDR3 reads TGCGCCAGCAGTGAGGGGGGGTTTCAAGAGACTCAGTACTTC.

This clone has at least ten counts. CDR3 sequence: CASSPLYGYTF. The CDR3 DNA reads as TGTGCCAGCAGCCCCCTCTATGGCTACACCTTC. V gene TRBV7-2 combines with J gene TRBJ1-2; D is unclear. The CDR3 is 11 amino acids. Between the trimmed V and J ends, which lost 5 bases and 4 bases, there was a span of 5 bases. Germline CDR1 is SGHTA and CDR2 is FQGNSA.

This clone has a count of ten or more. This sequence joins TRBV3-1 and TRBJ2-7, with a tentative D call TRBD2 (5 bases). Trimming pared 3 bases from V and 3 bases from J, leaving 9 bases between. CDR3 length: 13 amino acids. CDR1 is LGHDT, CDR2 YNNKEL, per germline (reference sequence). CDR3 amino acids: CASSHPRGYEQYF. CDR3 sequence (DNA): TGTGCCAGCAGCCACCCCCGGGGCTACGAGCAGTACTTC.

A word on this clone: With a much larger clone just one base away, this may be a read error. The chain combines TRBV9 with TRBJ2-3; the match to TRBD2 covers 14 bases. Germline V gene data show CDR1 as SGDLS and CDR2 as YYNGEE. V gave up 2 bases and J gave up 6 bases; unmatched junction bases: 11. The CDR3 consists of 18 residues. In DNA form, the CDR3 reads TGTGCCAGCAGCGTGGGACTAGCGGGGGAGTTTCTCGAGGATACGCAGTATTTT. Translated: CASSVGLAGEFLEDTQYF.

As concerns this clone: Given a much more abundant clone one base away, this may be a read error. This chain connects TRBV20-1 to TRBJ2-1; 12 bases align to TRBD2. Germline V CDR1 and CDR2: DFQATT, SNEGSKA (reference sequence). This CDR3 region has 15 residues. The CDR3 coding sequence is TGCAGTGCTAGAGTCCGGGGACTAGCGGGTAATGATCAGTTCTTC. The encoded protein is CSARVRGLAGNDQFF.

Ten or more counts support this clone. The chain links TRBV7-3 to TRBJ2-1; D gene uncertain. This CDR3 has 14 residues. CDR1 is SGHTA, CDR2 FQGTGA, per germline. Trimming took off 2 bases at V and 4 bases at J, with 9 bases between the two ends. The DNA of the CDR3 is TGTGCCAGCAGCTTAGCGACTGGGTACAATGAGCAGTTCTTC. Its translation is CASSLATGYNEQFF.

This sequence joins TRBV20-1 and TRBJ1-6; no firm D call. V shed 3 bases and J shed 6 bases, with 18 bases lying between them. The germline gives CDR1 DFQATT, CDR2 SNEGSKA (reference sequence). The CDR3 has 16 residues. The CDR3: CSARVGMRSLNSPLHF. The CDR3 DNA sequence: TGCAGTGCTAGGGTAGGCATGAGGTCGCTTAATTCACCCCTCCACTTT.

This clone showed up many times. J is TRBJ1-1 and V is TRBV28, with 8 bases lining up with TRBD1. Looked up from germline, CDR1 is MDHEN and CDR2 is SYDVKM. The junction had 11 bases not matched to a gene; V was cut back by 7 bases and J by 4 bases. CDR3 length equals 15 residues. CDR3 nucleotide sequence: TGTGCCAGCACCAAGTTCCGTACAGGGGGCACTGAAGCTTTCTTT. It is translated as CASTKFRTGGTEAFF.

This clone has a count of ten or more. This chain connects TRBV29-1 to TRBJ1-1; no definite D call. This CDR3 is 14 amino acids long. CDR1 SQVTM and CDR2 ANQGSEA come from the germline V gene. V was cut by 4 bases and J by 1 base, with 13 bases left in between. The CDR3 nucleotides are TGCAGCGTTGGGGAGTTGGGGAGGAACACTGAAGCTTTCTTT. Amino acids: CSVGELGRNTEAFF.

This clone was detected only once. This CDR3 is missing its conserved last phenylalanine or tryptophan, likely due to a read error. The rearrangement uses TRBV20-1 and TRBJ1-2; 7 bases map to TRBD1. The CDR3 totals 14 residues. CDR1 is DFQATT and CDR2 is SNEGSKA in the germline V gene (reference sequence). The junction had 13 bases not matched to a gene; V was cut back by 6 bases and J by 6 bases. CDR3 in DNA: TGCAGTGCCAGGCCGACAGGGATAGGTAATGGCTACACCTTA. Protein product: CSARPTGIGNGYTL.

This clone was picked up many times. V gene TRBV27 combines with J gene TRBJ1-4, with D possibly being TRBD1 (5 bases). Germline V gene sequence: CDR1 MNHEY, CDR2 SMNVEV (reference sequence). Trimming took off 6 bases at V and 7 bases at J, with 18 bases between the two ends. This CDR3 contains 15 residues. The CDR3 DNA follows: TGTGCCAGCAGCCCCGCCGGACCCGGGGCTGAAAAACTGTTTTTT. This codes for CASSPAGPGAEKLFF. The full variable domain, with the rest looked up from reference TRBV27 and TRBJ1-4, is EAQVTQNPRYLITVTGKKLTVTCSQNMNHEYMSWYRQDPGLGLRQIYYSMNVEVTDKGDVPEGYKVSRKEKRNFPLILESPSPNQTSLYFCASSPAGPGAEKLFFGSGTQLSVL.

Many counts were recorded for this clone. The chain employs TRBV5-1 and TRBJ2-7; 12 bases align to TRBD2. Germline V gene data show CDR1 as SGHRS and CDR2 as YFSETQ. This CDR3 contains 15 residues. Trimming at V came to 4 bases and at J to 7 bases, leaving 9 bases not matched to a gene. The DNA for the CDR3 is TGCGCCAGCAGCAGCCGGACTAGCGGGGCGGGGGAGCAGTACTTC. It is translated as CASSSRTSGAGEQYF.

The table lists this clone with a few counts. The rearrangement uses TRBV5-1 and TRBJ2-7; 7 positions match TRBD1. The germline V gene encodes CDR1 SGHRS and CDR2 YFSETQ. This CDR3 comprises 14 residues. With V trimmed by 4 bases and J by 3 bases, 7 bases remained unmatched. This CDR3 reads CASSVGTAGYEQYF. The CDR3 DNA reads TGCGCCAGCAGCGTCGGGACAGCAGGCTACGAGCAGTACTTC.

This clone came up many times. The V and J genes are TRBV6-2 or TRBV6-3 and TRBJ2-1; 11 positions match TRBD1. J gave up 5 bases and V 10 bases, and 7 bases lay outside the gene matches. CDR3 length: 14 amino acids. The germline gives CDR1 MNHEY, CDR2 SVGEGT. The CDR3 coding sequence is TGTGCCACGCCTCCGGGACAGGGGGACAATGAGCAGTTCTTC. It encodes CATPPGQGDNEQFF.

CDR3 DNA: TGTGCCAGCAGTGTTGGGGGCCCTTCCTCTGGAAACACCATATATTTT. Its protein product is CASSVGGPSSGNTIYF. This chain links TRBV6-1 with TRBJ1-3; TRBD1 might be the D (6 bases). CDR1 MNHNS and CDR2 SASEGT come from the germline V gene. The CDR3 spans 16 residues. Trimming took 4 bases from V and 0 from J, leaving 13 bases between them.

This clone has at least ten counts. The genes are TRBV29-1 and TRBJ2-7; 8 nucleotides line up with TRBD2. In germline, CDR1 is SQVTM, CDR2 ANQGSEA. Trimming cost V 6 bases and J 5 bases; bases outside gene matches: 18. This CDR3 region has 16 residues. The CDR3 spells CSVTPGGGPDAHEQYF. Here the CDR3 DNA reads TGCAGCGTGACGCCGGGGGGGGGACCAGACGCCCACGAGCAGTACTTC.

This clone was counted at least ten times. The chain links TRBV3-1 to TRBJ1-4; 10 positions match TRBD1. The CDR3 spans 17 residues. Trimming cost V 0 bases and J 7 bases; bases outside gene matches: 8. The germline V gene has CDR1 LGHDT and CDR2 YNNKEL (reference sequence). This CDR3 reads CASSQDPRTGGAEKLFF. CDR3 in DNA: TGTGCCAGCAGCCAAGATCCAAGGACAGGGGGAGCTGAAAAACTGTTTTTT.